This TCR beta chain emerged from a study of CD8 T cells in Susac syndrome. TCR beta sequencing covered blood CD8+ and CD4+ T cells. Those who served as multiple sclerosis controls were treatment-naive patients with stable or active relapsing-remitting disease. Negative isolation yielded CD4+ and CD8+ T cells, and FACS enriched TEMRA cells. Germline-derived CDR1 and CDR2 are PRHDT and FYEKMQ (reference sequence). The CDR3 is 14 amino acids. V was pared by 5 bases and J by 4 bases, with 14 bases between. RNA totalling 0.5 to 1 ug underwent reverse transcription with random hexamers. Amplification of TCR beta CDR3 used immunoSEQ multiplex PCR across 54 Vbeta and 13 Jbeta. In TCRdb, the immunoSEQ multiplex PCR reads were re-called with MiXCR into one record per CDR3 protein. Of under 150,000 distinct CDR3 sequences in the sample, about 90% were seen once.

This TCR was recovered from a human donor with multiple sclerosis. What was sequenced was CD8+ T cells from PBMCs. V is TRBV13 and J is TRBJ1-1, with D perhaps TRBD1 (5 bases). CDR3 residues: CASSPPYGGTEAFF. For the CDR3, the DNA is TGTGCCAGCAGCCCCCCGTACGGGGGCACTGAAGCTTTCTTT.